What follows are 30 T cell receptor beta chains derived from one specimen sequenced in a study of T cell responses to AZD1222 COVID-19 vaccine (dated by TCRdb to 2020 to 2022). Explained via the paper, the time point label denotes: about 28 days (+/-7) after the second vaccine dose. To prepare the library, the immunoSEQ multiplex PCR assay was applied. What TCRdb holds here is the immuneACCESS table cut down to in-frame rearrangements. Part of the clones is not present; checked against another copy, under half of the missing clones reflect an unresolved V gene, and the others are unexplained. This sample has about 25,000 clones in its table, and around 86% of those were observed once. Clones ranked in the top ten supply about 35% of the sample. Sequences were derived from peripheral blood, sampled 28 days after the second AZD1222 dose. The origin of the receptors is an adult who received the AZD1222 COVID-19 vaccine.

This chain connects TRBV5-1 to TRBJ2-7; 9 positions match TRBD1. CDR1 SGHRS and CDR2 YFSETQ come from the germline V gene. V lost 4 bases to trimming and J lost 6 bases; unmatched junction nucleotides: 11. CDR3 size: 15 residues. The CDR3 nucleotides read TGCGCCAGCAGCCCCTCTGCGGGACAGGGTCTCGAGCAGTACTTC. It specifies CASSPSAGQGLEQYF.

The chain uses TRBV6-1 and TRBJ2-4; D not resolved. Deletions cut 5 bases from V and 4 bases from J, with 6 bases between. Germline V CDR1 and CDR2: MNHNS, SASEGT. The CDR3 length is 12 residues. The CDR3 nucleotides are TGTGCCAGCAGTAGGTCAAAAAACATTCAGTACTTC. Its protein product is CASSRSKNIQYF.

The J gene is TRBJ2-7, the V gene TRBV19, with 9 bases that match TRBD2. From germline, CDR1 is LNHDA and CDR2 SQIVND (reference sequence). After removal of 6 bases from V and 4 bases from J, the junction contained 13 bases not matched to a gene. The CDR3 extends over 16 amino acids. The CDR3 is CASSSAREGPGYEQYF. CDR3 bases: TGTGCCAGTAGCTCGGCGCGGGAGGGACCTGGGTACGAGCAGTACTTC.

The chain joins TRBV28 to TRBJ1-5; D remains ambiguous. V lost 6 bases and J 4 bases, leaving 16 bases between the germline ends. The germline V gene has CDR1 MDHEN and CDR2 SYDVKM. The CDR3 covers 15 residues. The DNA of the CDR3 is TGTGCCAGCAGCCTCTTGTCGGGGTTTAATCAGCCCCAGCATTTT. Its protein product is CASSLLSGFNQPQHF.

This chain joins TRBV6-6 and TRBJ1-3; D is uncertain. Looked up from germline, CDR1 is MNHNY and CDR2 is SVGAGI (reference sequence). CDR3 size: 13 residues. Trimming removed 5 bases at V and 2 bases at J, with 7 bases between. CDR3: CASSVGAGNTIYF. CDR3 in DNA: TGTGCCAGCAGTGTGGGTGCTGGAAACACCATATATTTT.

The genes are TRBV7-2 and TRBJ2-2, with 10 bases that match TRBD2. J was trimmed by 6 bases and V by 6 bases; bases with no gene match: 10. The CDR3 extends over 16 amino acids. The germline gives CDR1 SGHTA, CDR2 FQGNSA. The CDR3 loop is CASRQRPAGGAGELFF. CDR3 DNA: TGTGCCAGCAGACAGCGCCCAGCGGGAGGGGCCGGGGAGCTGTTTTTT.

V usage is TRBV20-1 and J usage is TRBJ2-1; D unresolved. Germline V gene lookup returns CDR1 DFQATT and CDR2 SNEGSKA (reference sequence). The germline V and J ends were trimmed by 6 bases and 4 bases, with 7 bases remaining between them. This CDR3 region has 11 residues. The CDR3 protein is CSAKEYNEQFF. The CDR3 region has the DNA TGCAGTGCCAAGGAGTACAATGAGCAGTTCTTC.

The V and J genes are TRBV27 and TRBJ1-2; the D is unclear. Germline lookup yields CDR1 MNHEY and CDR2 SMNVEV (reference sequence). V was pared by 3 bases and J by 1 base, with 6 bases between. This CDR3 has 13 residues. The CDR3, as DNA: TGTGCCAGCAGTTTTTGGAGTAACTATGGCTACACCTTC. It encodes CASSFWSNYGYTF.

The CDR3 DNA reads TGTGCCAGCAGCCCCCCGGGACTCGCCCCCGGGGAGCTGTTTTTT. It encodes CASSPPGLAPGELFF. The chain has TRBV7-2 and TRBJ2-2, with D tentatively TRBD2 (6 bases). The CDR3 contains 15 residues. Trimming took off 5 bases at V and 6 bases at J, with 16 bases between the two ends. Germline CDR1 is SGHTA and CDR2 is FQGNSA.

This chain joins TRBV9 and TRBJ2-1; 9 nucleotides match TRBD2. This CDR3 contains 15 residues. Germline V gene data show CDR1 as SGDLS and CDR2 as YYNGEE. With 7 bases clipped from V and 8 bases from J, the junction kept 13 bases outside the gene matches. In nucleotides, the CDR3 is TGTGCCAGCTCGCTGGGACTAGCCCTCCTCGATGAGCAGTTCTTC. Translated: CASSLGLALLDEQFF.

This chain connects TRBV7-2 to TRBJ2-3; 9 bases map to TRBD1. CDR3 length: 15 amino acids. Germline CDR1 SGHTA, CDR2 FQGNSA. Trimming removed 5 bases from V and 3 bases from J; junction bases left unmatched: 6. The CDR3 here is CASSTRTGVTDTQYF. In DNA, the CDR3 is TGTGCCAGCAGCACCCGGACAGGGGTGACAGATACGCAGTATTTT.

V gene TRBV5-4 combines with J gene TRBJ1-4; D is perhaps TRBD1 (5 bases). Trimming took off 4 bases at V and 4 bases at J, with 11 bases between the two ends. The CDR3 is made up of 14 amino acids. The germline gives CDR1 SGHNT, CDR2 YYREEE (reference sequence). Here the CDR3 reads CASSVGGGNEKLFF. CDR3 nucleotides: TGTGCCAGCAGCGTGGGGGGGGGTAATGAAAAACTGTTTTTT.

The genes are TRBV3-1 (or the pseudogene TRBV3-2) and TRBJ1-2, with D hard to call. Between the trimmed V and J ends, which lost 1 base and 8 bases, there was a span of 20 bases. Germline V CDR1 and CDR2: LGHDT, YNNKEL (reference sequence). The CDR3 sequence is 16 residues long. In DNA form, the CDR3 reads TGTGCCAGCAGCCAAGGAGGAGCATTAGTTCCCGTGGGCTACACCTTC. This translates into CASSQGGALVPVGYTF.

CDR3 bases: TGTGCCACCAGTGACTTCCGACAGGGTGAGACCCAGTACTTC. Translated, it gives CATSDFRQGETQYF. The rearrangement uses TRBV24-1 and TRBJ2-5; 7 bases line up with TRBD1. After removal of 4 bases from V and 5 bases from J, the junction contained 6 bases not matched to a gene. CDR3 length: 14 amino acids. Looked up from germline, CDR1 is KGHDR and CDR2 is SFDVKD.

CDR3 nucleotide sequence: TGTGCCAGCTCACCCGGACAAAGGGGGATACAGTATTTT. This encodes CASSPGQRGIQYF. This chain links TRBV18 with TRBJ2-3; D is perhaps TRBD1 (6 bases). The CDR3 runs to 13 residues. V gave up 3 bases and J gave up 12 bases, with 16 bases separating them. From germline, CDR1 is KGHSH and CDR2 LQKENI.

V usage is TRBV28 and J usage is TRBJ1-5, with 7 bases fitting TRBD1. V lost 6 bases, J lost 4 bases, and 3 bases stayed unmatched. This CDR3 comprises 13 residues. Per the germline V gene, CDR1 is MDHEN and CDR2 is SYDVKM. In DNA form, the CDR3 reads TGTGCCAGCAGATCACAGGGGAATCAGCCCCAGCATTTT. This gives the protein CASRSQGNQPQHF.

The chain joins TRBV28 to TRBJ2-1; 12 bases are a match to TRBD2. The germline CDR1 and CDR2 sequences are MDHEN and SYDVKM. This CDR3 region has 13 residues. J gave up 7 bases and V 9 bases, and 4 bases lay outside the gene matches. The CDR3 nucleotides are TGTGCCAGTCGGACTAGCGGGGCGAATGAGCAGTTCTTC. It is translated as CASRTSGANEQFF.

The chain uses TRBV5-1 and TRBJ2-5; D is perhaps TRBD2 (6 bases). CDR3 length: 14 residues. Germline loops: CDR1 SGHRS, CDR2 YFSETQ. The ends were cut back, 3 bases at V and 4 bases at J, with 13 bases in the middle. The CDR3 sequence: CASSSGLLGETQYF. Here the CDR3 DNA reads TGCGCCAGCAGCTCGGGACTCCTGGGAGAGACCCAGTACTTC.

J is TRBJ2-5 and V is TRBV9; no definite D call. V was pared by 4 bases and J by 1 base, with 20 bases between. Germline values: CDR1 SGDLS, CDR2 YYNGEE. CDR3 length: 17 amino acids. The chain's CDR3 is CASSPSKVRFGQETQYF. The CDR3 coding sequence is TGTGCCAGCAGCCCATCCAAAGTTAGGTTCGGCCAAGAGACCCAGTACTTC.

This chain connects TRBV6-5 to TRBJ1-3; TRBD1 agrees at 7 bases. The V and J ends lost 8 bases and 4 bases, in that order; junction bases with no gene match: 8. The germline V gene encodes CDR1 MNHEY and CDR2 SVGAGI. This CDR3 is built from 14 residues. The CDR3 DNA is TGTGCCAGCGAGACAGGGTATCGCGGAAACACCATATATTTT. Translated, it gives CASETGYRGNTIYF.

The chain uses TRBV5-1 and TRBJ2-7; a possible D gene is TRBD1 (5 bases). Germline CDR1 SGHRS, CDR2 YFSETQ. V was trimmed by 5 bases and J by 3 bases, leaving 12 bases between them. This CDR3 has 13 amino acids. The CDR3 nucleotides read TGCGCCAGCAGTCCCCCAGGGAACTACGAGCAGTACTTC. Protein: CASSPPGNYEQYF.

V gene TRBV4-1 combines with J gene TRBJ1-6; 7 bases fit TRBD1. Germline assignment: CDR1 MGHRA and CDR2 YSYEKL. The CDR3 has 15 residues. V lost 3 bases, J lost 10 bases, and 9 bases stayed unmatched. In DNA, the CDR3 is TGCGCCAGCAGCCAGGAGGGGGCGCGGGTCTCACCCCTCCACTTT. Its protein is CASSQEGARVSPLHF.

The gene calls are TRBV28 and TRBJ2-7; either TRBD1 or TRBD2 may fit D (5 bases each). The CDR3 consists of 15 residues. Germline lookup yields CDR1 MDHEN and CDR2 SYDVKM. V was clipped by 7 bases and J by 3 bases, with 19 bases between them. The CDR3 sequence: CASTLPGTLGYEQYF. CDR3 DNA: TGTGCCAGCACCCTACCCGGGACCTTGGGCTACGAGCAGTACTTC.

This clone has just one count. The CDR3 sequence: CASSARGPEETQYF. In DNA, the CDR3 is TGTGCCAGCAGTGCCCGGGGACCCGAAGAGACCCAGTACTTC. This chain connects TRBV6-2 or TRBV6-3 to TRBJ2-5; TRBD1 or TRBD2 may be the D gene (5 bases each). Germline CDR1 MNHEY, CDR2 SVGEGT. Trimming left V 5 bases short and J 3 bases short, with 13 bases between. This CDR3 has 14 residues.

V and J are TRBV5-4 and TRBJ1-4, with 10 bases that match TRBD1. The CDR3 runs to 15 residues. Germline V lookup: CDR1 SGHNT, CDR2 YYREEE (reference sequence). Losses at the gene ends were 4 bases for V and 6 bases for J; bases not matched to a gene: 6. The CDR3 protein is CASSLQTGGYEKLFF. CDR3 nucleotides: TGTGCCAGCAGCCTCCAGACAGGGGGCTATGAAAAACTGTTTTTT.

The chain couples TRBV5-6 to TRBJ2-5; D call uncertain. Trimming removed 0 bases from V and 1 base from J, with 7 bases in between. This CDR3 is built from 14 residues. Germline assignment: CDR1 SGHDT and CDR2 YYEEEE. The CDR3 sequence: CASSLVEVQETQYF. The CDR3 bases are TGTGCCAGCAGCTTGGTTGAGGTCCAAGAGACCCAGTACTTC.

The genes are TRBV3-1 (or the pseudogene TRBV3-2) and TRBJ2-1; D may correspond to TRBD1 or TRBD2 (6 bases each). Germline lookup yields CDR1 LGHDT and CDR2 YNNKEL (reference sequence). V gave up 4 bases and J gave up 0 bases, with 22 bases separating them. The CDR3 consists of 19 residues. CDR3 in DNA: TGTGCCAGCAGCCCTCCCTGGGGGGCTAGCGCCAGCTCCTACAATGAGCAGTTCTTC. Protein product: CASSPPWGASASSYNEQFF.

This sequence joins TRBV23-1 and TRBJ2-1; TRBD2 matches at 10 bases. TRBV23-1 is an open reading frame, and its role is uncertain. The CDR3 loop spans 18 amino acids. V trimming: 11 bases; J trimming: 6 bases; junction bases outside the gene matches: 22. The CDR3 loop reads CAGEKASGSFKESNEQFF. The CDR3 DNA reads TGCGCCGGGGAGAAGGCTAGCGGGAGTTTTAAAGAATCCAATGAGCAGTTCTTC.

The chain employs TRBV7-2 and TRBJ2-1; D perhaps matches TRBD1 (5 bases). This CDR3 is built from 12 residues. V was pared by 2 bases and J by 9 bases, with 8 bases between. Per the germline V gene, CDR1 is SGHTA and CDR2 is FQGNSA. CDR3 in DNA: TGTGCCAGCAGCTTATGGCAGGGTGAGCAGTTCTTC. Translating gives CASSLWQGEQFF.

This clone was counted a single time. This chain joins TRBV6-2 or TRBV6-3 and TRBJ2-6; a possible D gene is TRBD1 (5 bases). The CDR3 is 18 residues long. Between the trimmed V and J ends, which lost 6 bases and 0 bases, there was a span of 18 bases. Germline CDR1 reads MNHEY; CDR2 reads SVGEGT. CDR3 protein: CASSMDTQRFSGANVLTF. DNA for the CDR3: TGTGCCAGCAGCATGGACACCCAAAGGTTCTCTGGGGCCAACGTCCTGACTTTC.